The 32 T cell receptor beta chains below all came from one sample that was sequenced in a study of blood T cell repertoires in COVID-19 (TCRdb year 2020). Libraries came from the immunoSEQ multiplex PCR assay. TCRdb re-hosts the immuneACCESS table, in-frame sequences only. Its copies lack some clones; in the studies checked, an unresolved V gene accounts for under half of them, and the cause for the rest is not known. The sample table holds under 250,000 clones, of which around 81% were seen once. Of the sample, 4% to 5.5% is held by the ten largest clones. The sample comprised peripheral blood. Receptor source: a man over 45 with active or convalescent COVID-19.

The gene calls are TRBV18 and TRBJ1-3; maybe TRBD1 (6 bases). V lost 1 base and J 3 bases, leaving 13 bases between the germline ends. This CDR3 has 16 amino acids. CDR1 and CDR2 from the germline V gene are KGHSH and LQKENI. CDR3 in amino acids: CASSPLQGTSGNTIYF. The CDR3 nucleotides read TGTGCCAGCTCACCACTACAGGGTACGAGTGGAAACACCATATATTTT. Full variable domain (missing parts from reference TRBV18 and TRBJ1-3): NAGVMQNPRHLVRRRGQEARLRCSPMKGHSHVYWYRQLPEEGLKFMVYLQKENIIDESGMPKERFSAEFPKEGPSILRIQQVVRGDSAAYFCASSPLQGTSGNTIYFGEGSWLTVV.

The chain recombines TRBV7-2 with TRBJ2-5, with TRBD1 as a possible D gene (6 bases). V gave up 1 base and J gave up 5 bases, with 11 bases separating them. The CDR3 runs to 14 residues. Germline values: CDR1 SGHTA, CDR2 FQGNSA. The CDR3 DNA sequence: TGTGCCAGCAGCTTAGGTGGGGGCCCGGAGACCCAGTACTTC. Its translation: CASSLGGGPETQYF.

J is TRBJ1-2 and V is TRBV5-1, with TRBD1 matching 7 bases. Germline values: CDR1 SGHRS, CDR2 YFSETQ. Trimming at V came to 2 bases and at J to 2 bases, leaving 3 bases not matched to a gene. This CDR3 is built from 14 residues. CDR3 in amino acids: CASSFEGQNYGYTF. The CDR3 DNA follows: TGCGCCAGCAGCTTTGAGGGACAGAACTATGGCTACACCTTC.

This sequence joins TRBV27 and TRBJ2-3; 7 bases line up with TRBD1. The CDR3 has 14 residues. Per the germline V gene, CDR1 is MNHEY and CDR2 is SMNVEV (reference sequence). Trimming at V came to 4 bases and at J to 2 bases, leaving 3 bases not matched to a gene. CDR3 in amino acids: CASSWDRSTDTQYF. CDR3 coding DNA: TGTGCCAGCAGTTGGGACAGATCCACAGATACGCAGTATTTT.

This rearrangement joins TRBV4-2 to TRBJ2-3; D call uncertain. Germline V CDR1 and CDR2: LGHNA, YNFKEQ. Trimming cost V 0 bases and J 7 bases, with 5 bases left between them. This CDR3 contains 12 residues. In DNA, the CDR3 is TGTGCCAGCAGCCAAGATGGGCATACGCAGTATTTT. It is translated as CASSQDGHTQYF.

This clone was seen a handful of times. J is TRBJ1-2 and V is TRBV30; D is perhaps TRBD1 (5 bases). V dropped 4 bases and J dropped 2 bases, with 11 bases sitting between them. CDR3 length: 13 amino acids. The germline V gene encodes CDR1 GTSNPN and CDR2 SVGIG (reference sequence). The CDR3 protein is CAWNSGGNYGYTF. CDR3 sequence (DNA): TGTGCCTGGAATTCGGGGGGAAACTATGGCTACACCTTC.

The chain joins TRBV7-2 to TRBJ1-1; D unresolved. The length of the CDR3 is 15 residues. Trimming cost V 2 bases and J 4 bases, with 14 bases left between them. Germline CDR1 and CDR2: SGHTA and FQGNSA. CDR3: CASSLNRELGTEAFF. The DNA of the CDR3 is TGTGCCAGCAGCTTAAATCGGGAATTAGGCACTGAAGCTTTCTTT.

The chain uses TRBV4-1 and TRBJ1-3; maybe TRBD1 (5 bases). The CDR3 covers 16 residues. Germline values: CDR1 MGHRA, CDR2 YSYEKL. Trimming took off 4 bases at V and 2 bases at J, with 15 bases between the two ends. The CDR3 nucleotides read TGCGCCAGCAGCCCTCGGGGGGGAGGGCCTGGAAACACCATATATTTT. Amino acids: CASSPRGGGPGNTIYF.

This clone was detected only a few times. V gene TRBV30 combines with J gene TRBJ1-2; possible D gene TRBD1, 6 bases. The germline V and J ends were trimmed by 0 bases and 5 bases, with 10 bases remaining between them. This CDR3 contains 13 residues. Germline lookup yields CDR1 GTSNPN and CDR2 SVGIG (reference sequence). In DNA form, the CDR3 reads TGTGCCTGGAGTGTAGGCAGGGGATATGGCTACACCTTC. The encoded protein is CAWSVGRGYGYTF. The variable domain in full, with the rest retrieved from reference TRBV30 and TRBJ1-2, is SQTIHQWPATLVQPVGSPLSLECTVEGTSNPNLYWYRQAAGRGLQLLFYSVGIGQISSEVPQNLSASRPQDRQFILSSKKLLLSDSGFYLCAWSVGRGYGYTFGSGTRLTVV.

This rearrangement joins TRBV19 to TRBJ1-5, with D unclear. The CDR3 is 15 amino acids. V lost 6 bases and J lost 2, with 14 bases in between. Germline assignment: CDR1 LNHDA and CDR2 SQIVND (reference sequence). In DNA, the CDR3 is TGTGCCAGTAGAACGACGGGTAGTGGCAATCAGCCCCAGCATTTT. Translated: CASRTTGSGNQPQHF.

For the CDR3, the DNA is TGTGCCAGCAGCTTGATCCGGGACAGGGGCACTGAAGCTTTCTTT. Protein sequence: CASSLIRDRGTEAFF. This chain connects TRBV3-1 (or the pseudogene TRBV3-2) to TRBJ1-1, with 10 nucleotides matching TRBD1. After removal of 5 bases from V and 4 bases from J, the junction contained 7 bases not matched to a gene. Germline V lookup: CDR1 LGHDT, CDR2 YNNKEL (reference sequence). The CDR3 has 15 residues.

This clone was seen only once. Distinct nucleotide sequences in the sample also encode this CDR3. The rearrangement joins TRBV19 to TRBJ1-5, with D unresolved. The CDR3 is 16 residues long. V lost 4 bases and J 3 bases, leaving 16 bases between the germline ends. Germline V CDR1 and CDR2: LNHDA, SQIVND (reference sequence). CDR3 bases: TGTGCCAGTAGTACCCCTCGACGGGGAGACAATCAGCCCCAGCATTTT. The encoded protein is CASSTPRRGDNQPQHF.

This clone turned up a few times. This chain uses TRBV6-4 with TRBJ2-1, with 7 bases identical to TRBD1. Germline V gene sequence: CDR1 MRHNA, CDR2 SNTAGT. The CDR3 consists of 13 residues. V was clipped by 0 bases and J by 9 bases; unmatched bases: 2. Here the CDR3 DNA reads TGTGCCAGCAGTGACTCAGGGGGCGGTGAGCAGTTCTTC. As protein: CASSDSGGGEQFF.

The gene calls are TRBV9 and TRBJ1-2; D not certain. Germline V lookup: CDR1 SGDLS, CDR2 YYNGEE. Trimming shortened V by 3 bases and J by 12 bases, and 21 bases separated the two germline ends. The CDR3 is made up of 14 amino acids. DNA for the CDR3: TGTGCCAGCAGCGCGCTCGTGAGAACAGCAGATCACACCTTC. Translation: CASSALVRTADHTF.

The chain has TRBV6-5 and TRBJ1-5; weak D call: TRBD1 (6 bases). The CDR3 is made up of 15 amino acids. V lost 2 bases and J 5 bases, leaving 13 bases between the germline ends. CDR1 is MNHEY, CDR2 SVGAGI, per germline. The CDR3 loop reads CASSYRQGSDQPQHF. CDR3 nucleotides: TGTGCCAGCAGTTACAGGCAGGGGTCGGATCAGCCCCAGCATTTT.

The V gene is TRBV5-1, the J gene TRBJ1-1; D unresolved. Per germline, CDR1 SGHRS and CDR2 YFSETQ. This CDR3 spans 15 amino acids. Trimming left V 4 bases short and J 1 base short, with 14 bases between. The CDR3 spells CASSIRGLGNTEAFF. For the CDR3, the DNA is TGCGCCAGCAGCATCCGGGGATTGGGGAACACTGAAGCTTTCTTT. The variable domain in full, with the rest retrieved from reference TRBV5-1 and TRBJ1-1, is KAGVTQTPRYLIKTRGQQVTLSCSPISGHRSVSWYQQTPGQGLQFLFEYFSETQRNKGNFPGRFSGRQFSNSRSEMNVSTLELGDSALYLCASSIRGLGNTEAFFGQGTRLTVV.

This clone was picked up one time. This chain uses TRBV5-5 with TRBJ2-2; TRBD1 aligns across 8 bases. V lost 4 bases, J lost 5 bases, and 13 bases stayed unmatched. The CDR3 loop spans 17 amino acids. The germline V gene has CDR1 SGHKS and CDR2 YYEKEE (reference sequence). CDR3 loop: CASSQYTGQGRTGELFF. In nucleotides, the CDR3 is TGTGCCAGCAGCCAGTATACCGGACAGGGAAGGACCGGGGAGCTGTTTTTT.

This rearrangement joins TRBV15 to TRBJ2-7; weak D call: TRBD2 (6 bases). CDR3 size: 16 residues. Germline V CDR1 and CDR2: LNHNV, YYDKDF (reference sequence). Between the trimmed V and J ends, which lost 1 base and 2 bases, there was a span of 15 bases. CDR3 DNA sequence: TGTGCCACCAGCAGAGGGGGTGGGGGAGGCCCCTACGAGCAGTACTTC. Residues: CATSRGGGGGPYEQYF.

The chain has TRBV28 and TRBJ1-2; D unresolved. With 4 bases removed from V and 5 bases from J, the gap between germline ends came to 17 bases. The length of the CDR3 is 15 residues. The V gene's germline CDR1 is MDHEN and CDR2 SYDVKM. The DNA for the CDR3 is TGTGCCAGCAGTTCTGCAGGATACGACCTTTATGGCTACACCTTC. Protein sequence: CASSSAGYDLYGYTF.

This clone has just one count. The genes are TRBV13 and TRBJ1-2; D uncertain. V lost 4 bases to trimming and J lost 8 bases, with 14 bases between them. The CDR3 runs 13 residues. The V gene's germline CDR1 is PRHDT and CDR2 FYEKMQ (reference sequence). DNA for the CDR3: TGTGCCAGCAGCTACCGTGGAGGAGGGGGCTACACCTTC. It codes for CASSYRGGGGYTF. The variable domain in full, with the rest retrieved from reference TRBV13 and TRBJ1-2, is AAGVIQSPRHLIKEKRETATLKCYPIPRHDTVYWYQQGPGQDPQFLISFYEKMQSDKGSIPDRFSAQQFSDYHSELNMSSLELGDSALYFCASSYRGGGGYTFGSGTRLTVV.

This clone was detected once. The genes are TRBV18 and TRBJ2-6; D gene unclear. The germline V gene encodes CDR1 KGHSH and CDR2 LQKENI. The ends were cut back, 3 bases at V and 0 bases at J, with 15 bases in the middle. The CDR3 extends over 18 amino acids. The CDR3 nucleotides are TGTGCCAGCTCACCGGAGTTGGCAGCCCCCTCTGGGGCCAACGTCCTGACTTTC. Its protein product is CASSPELAAPSGANVLTF.

There are a few counts of this clone. The rearrangement joins TRBV20-1 to TRBJ1-1; TRBD1 agrees at 9 bases. CDR1 is DFQATT, CDR2 SNEGSKA, per germline (reference sequence). V was pared by 3 bases and J by 8 bases, with 4 bases of the junction left unmatched. The CDR3 spans 12 residues. The CDR3 protein is CSASPGQGEAFF. The CDR3 DNA reads TGCAGTGCTAGTCCCGGACAGGGGGAAGCTTTCTTT.

The chain employs TRBV6-5 and TRBJ2-1, with D tentatively TRBD1 (6 bases). Germline CDR1 MNHEY, CDR2 SVGAGI. V shed 2 bases and J shed 5 bases, with 16 bases lying between them. The CDR3 has 16 residues. The DNA of the CDR3 is TGTGCCAGCAGTTACGGCAGGAGACAGGTCCACAATGAGCAGTTCTTC. This translates into CASSYGRRQVHNEQFF.

The chain combines TRBV6-5 with TRBJ1-2; 12 bases are a match to TRBD1. Germline CDR1 reads MNHEY; CDR2 reads SVGAGI. The CDR3 totals 14 residues. J gave up 5 bases and V 11 bases, and 9 bases lay outside the gene matches. CDR3 sequence (DNA): TGTGCCTCCGACCGGGACAGGGGGCTGTATGGCTACACCTTC. This codes for CASDRDRGLYGYTF.

The chain couples TRBV7-6 to TRBJ2-3; maybe TRBD2 (7 bases). The CDR3 loop spans 18 amino acids. The germline CDR1 and CDR2 sequences are SGHVS and FNYEAQ. Trimming took off 5 bases at V and 0 bases at J, with 21 bases between the two ends. CDR3 in amino acids: CASSRGSGGRDSTDTQYF. The CDR3 nucleotides are TGTGCCAGCAGCCGCGGGTCGGGGGGCCGCGATAGCACAGATACGCAGTATTTT.

The table lists this clone with a few counts. The rearrangement links TRBV2 to TRBJ2-7; TRBD1 might be the D (6 bases). Looked up from germline, CDR1 is SNHLY and CDR2 is FYNNEI. There are 11 residues in the CDR3. Trimming removed 8 bases from V and 3 bases from J, with 8 bases in between. CDR3 in DNA: TGTGCCAGCGGGGGCATCTACGAGCAGTACTTC. Protein product: CASGGIYEQYF.

The chain combines TRBV30 with TRBJ1-1, with unresolved D. Germline CDR1 is GTSNPN and CDR2 is SVGIG (reference sequence). The ends were cut back, 5 bases at V and 10 bases at J, with 8 bases in the middle. The CDR3 consists of 9 residues. The CDR3: CAWLPVAFF. CDR3 coding DNA: TGTGCCTGGCTCCCGGTAGCTTTCTTT.

This sequence joins TRBV9 and TRBJ1-4; 9 positions match TRBD1. The CDR3 totals 14 residues. Germline CDR1 reads SGDLS; CDR2 reads YYNGEE. The J segment lost 8 bases and the V segment lost 4 bases, leaving 6 bases of the junction unmatched. The CDR3 protein is CASSPPDRGEKLFF. The CDR3 bases are TGTGCCAGCAGCCCCCCGGACAGGGGCGAAAAACTGTTTTTT.

The chain carries TRBV6-5 and TRBJ2-7; 8 nucleotides align to TRBD1. The CDR3 totals 15 residues. V lost 0 bases to trimming and J lost 4 bases; unmatched junction nucleotides: 5. Germline CDR1 is MNHEY and CDR2 is SVGAGI. The CDR3 reads CASSYSRTGRYEQYF. The CDR3 bases are TGTGCCAGCAGTTACTCGAGGACAGGGAGGTACGAGCAGTACTTC.

This clone was counted a few times. The rearrangement joins TRBV20-1 to TRBJ2-2, with D perhaps matching TRBD1 (5 bases). Germline-derived CDR1 and CDR2 are DFQATT and SNEGSKA (reference sequence). V was cut by 3 bases and J by 7 bases, with 15 bases left in between. This CDR3 is 14 amino acids long. The CDR3 loop is CSASFGLQGGELFF. CDR3 nucleotide sequence: TGCAGTGCTAGTTTCGGTCTCCAGGGCGGGGAGCTGTTTTTT.

This clone has more than one count but fewer than ten. The V gene is TRBV19, the J gene TRBJ1-5, with 9 nucleotides matching TRBD1. V trimming: 3 bases; J trimming: 6 bases; junction bases outside the gene matches: 9. The CDR3 is made up of 16 amino acids. Germline loops: CDR1 LNHDA, CDR2 SQIVND (reference sequence). The DNA for the CDR3 is TGTGCCAGTAGTATCGCCGGGACAGGGAATGTTCAGCCCCAGCATTTT. Translating gives CASSIAGTGNVQPQHF.

V gene TRBV27 combines with J gene TRBJ1-3; no reliable D call. Germline V gives CDR1 MNHEY, CDR2 SMNVEV (reference sequence). The V end was cut by 6 bases, the J end by 0 bases, with 6 bases between. The CDR3 is 13 amino acids. The CDR3 DNA sequence: TGTGCCAGCAGCCCGAGCTCTGGAAACACCATATATTTT. Amino acids: CASSPSSGNTIYF.